The source of this T cell receptor (beta chain) is a study of cytomegalovirus exposure and HLA in healthy donors. Germline V gene data show CDR1 as SEHNR and CDR2 as FQNEAQ (reference sequence). Trimming took off 5 bases at V and 2 bases at J, with 12 bases between the two ends. This CDR3 has 15 amino acids. Amplification used 60 Vbeta primers and 13 Jbeta primers. TCRdb's copy holds only in-frame clones and misses some; the assay was immunoSEQ multiplex PCR. The sample consists of 200,000 to 250,000 clones, approximately 80% of them appearing once. The rearrangement links TRBV7-9 to TRBJ2-2; D perhaps matches TRBD1 (6 bases). This receptor was identified in a boy aged 2 to 10 in good health and CMV-seronegative. The sequencing input was PBMCs. In DNA, the CDR3 is TGTGCCAGCAGCCCCCCGGGACAAAACACCGGGGAGCTGTTTTTT. Its protein product is CASSPPGQNTGELFF.